These T cell receptor beta chains were read from a single sample in a study of regulatory T cells in long-lasting Graves disease. TCRdb independently ran MiXCR on the multiplex PCR reads; one entry per CDR3 protein. The sample includes a few hundred thousand distinct CDR3 sequences, about an eighth of them seen just once. The sample was also linked to a second study, of T cells in Graves' hyperthyroidism and ophthalmopathy.

Sequenced here: peripheral blood mononuclear cells (PBMCs), sampled at new diagnosis, from a patient treated with antithyroid drugs. The receptors come from a young woman with Graves disease. CDR3s include the opening cysteine and the closing phenylalanine or tryptophan. Fields, in order: V gene, J gene, CDR3 protein.

v_gene: TRBV20-1
j_gene: TRBJ2-5
CDR3aa: CSVGGDIQETQYF

v_gene: TRBV27
j_gene: TRBJ2-5
CDR3aa: CASSPRGSLVGETQYF

v_gene: TRBV4-1
j_gene: TRBJ2-7
CDR3aa: CASSQGEAGYYEQYF

v_gene: TRBV29-1
j_gene: TRBJ2-5
CDR3aa: CSVRRLAGGETQYF

v_gene: TRBV12-3/TRBV12-4
j_gene: TRBJ2-3
CDR3aa: CASSLQNLGGLGGTQYF

v_gene: TRBV30
j_gene: TRBJ1-4
CDR3aa: CAWSPTGLANEKLFF

v_gene: TRBV7-2
j_gene: TRBJ1-2
CDR3aa: CASSLKTYGYTF

v_gene: TRBV11-3
j_gene: TRBJ2-7
CDR3aa: CAGSLDGSSGPYEQYF

v_gene: TRBV7-6
j_gene: TRBJ2-3
CDR3aa: CASSLSGARADTQYF

v_gene: TRBV2
j_gene: TRBJ2-1
CDR3aa: CASSDPMGSGGAYNEQFF

v_gene: TRBV12-3/TRBV12-4
j_gene: TRBJ2-1
CDR3aa: CASSLGTSAYNEQFF

v_gene: TRBV12-3/TRBV12-4
j_gene: TRBJ2-1
CDR3aa: CASSLVISYNEQFF

v_gene: TRBV9
j_gene: TRBJ2-1
CDR3aa: CASSVGASLGNEQFF